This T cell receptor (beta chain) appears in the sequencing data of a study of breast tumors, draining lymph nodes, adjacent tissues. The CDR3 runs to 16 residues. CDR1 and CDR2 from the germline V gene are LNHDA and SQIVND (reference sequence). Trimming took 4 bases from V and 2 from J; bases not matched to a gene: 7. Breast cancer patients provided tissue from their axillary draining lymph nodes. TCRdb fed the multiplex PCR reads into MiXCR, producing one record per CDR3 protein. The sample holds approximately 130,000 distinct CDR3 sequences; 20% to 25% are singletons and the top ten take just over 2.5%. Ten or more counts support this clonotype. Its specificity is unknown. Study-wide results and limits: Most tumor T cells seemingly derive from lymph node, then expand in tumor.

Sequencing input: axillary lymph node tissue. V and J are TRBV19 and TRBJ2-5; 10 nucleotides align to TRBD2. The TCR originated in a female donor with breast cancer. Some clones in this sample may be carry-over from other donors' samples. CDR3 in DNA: TGTGCCAGTAGTAAATCTAGCGGGAGTTTTCAAGAGACCCAGTACTTC. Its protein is CASSKSSGSFQETQYF.